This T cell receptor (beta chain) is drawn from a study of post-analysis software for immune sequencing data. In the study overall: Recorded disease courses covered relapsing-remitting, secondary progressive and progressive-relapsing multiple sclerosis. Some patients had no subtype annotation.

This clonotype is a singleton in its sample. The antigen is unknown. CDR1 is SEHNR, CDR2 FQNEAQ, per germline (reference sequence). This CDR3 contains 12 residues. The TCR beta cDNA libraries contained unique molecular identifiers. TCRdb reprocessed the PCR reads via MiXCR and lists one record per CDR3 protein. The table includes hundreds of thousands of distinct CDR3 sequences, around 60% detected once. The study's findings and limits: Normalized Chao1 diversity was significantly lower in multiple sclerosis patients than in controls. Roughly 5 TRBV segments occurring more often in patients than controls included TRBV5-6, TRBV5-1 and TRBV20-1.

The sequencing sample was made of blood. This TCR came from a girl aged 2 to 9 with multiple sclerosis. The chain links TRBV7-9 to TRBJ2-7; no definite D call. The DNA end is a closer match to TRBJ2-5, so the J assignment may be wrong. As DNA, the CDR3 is TGTGCCAGCAGCCCCGAAACAGAGACCCAGTACTTC. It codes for CASSPETETQYF.